This T cell receptor (beta chain) was obtained from a study of vaccination effects on CD4 cells after COVID-19. Study details: Convalescent patient samples, from a couple of individuals, date to 16 days and one week before vaccination.

The study, taken as a whole, reports: Convalescent patients were scarce, and early post-infection timepoints were absent. Late after vaccination, infection- and vaccine-induced clones showed marked clonal contraction.

Note on this clone: What it binds is not known.

The method was immunoSEQ multiplex PCR; TCRdb's version includes in-frame clones alone and lacks a portion of them. The sample has about 26,000 clones, approximately 78% seen once. The ViraFEST assay expanded antigen-specific CD4+ T cells with viral peptide pools before sequencing. Cells that had been cultured for 10 days were the source of isolated CD4+ T cells. This person's SARS-CoV-2 infection, confirmed by PCR, occurred between March and December 2020. Cultures got half-medium changes with IL-2 on days 3 and 7. This TCR was recovered from a human donor who had a prior SARS-CoV-2 infection. The sequenced sample was CD4+ T cells from PBMCs cultured with HCoV-NL63 spike peptides, obtained before COVID-19 vaccination.

The CDR3 DNA reads TGTGCCAGCAGCCGGGGTGTGGGGGGAGATCAGCCCCAGCATTTT. Amino acid sequence: CASSRGVGGDQPQHF. The V and J genes are TRBV6-5 and TRBJ1-5, with D perhaps matching TRBD1 (5 bases). Germline V gene lookup returns CDR1 MNHEY and CDR2 SVGAGI. The CDR3 extends over 15 amino acids. The V end lost 6 bases, the J end lost 5 bases, and 17 bases lay between the germline ends.